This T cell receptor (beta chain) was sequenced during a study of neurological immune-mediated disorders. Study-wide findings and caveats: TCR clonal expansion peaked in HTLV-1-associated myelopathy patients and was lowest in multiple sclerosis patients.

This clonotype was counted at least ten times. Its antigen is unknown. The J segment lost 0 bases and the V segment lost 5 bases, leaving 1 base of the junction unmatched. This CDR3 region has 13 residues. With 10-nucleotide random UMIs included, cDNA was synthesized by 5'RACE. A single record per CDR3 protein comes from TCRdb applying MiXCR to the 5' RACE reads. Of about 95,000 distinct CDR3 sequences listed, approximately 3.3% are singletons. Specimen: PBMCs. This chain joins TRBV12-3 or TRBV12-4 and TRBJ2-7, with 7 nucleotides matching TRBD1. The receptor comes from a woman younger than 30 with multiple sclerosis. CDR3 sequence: CASSRTGSYEQYF. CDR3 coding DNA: TGTGCCAGCAGTCGGACAGGCTCCTACGAGCAGTACTTC.